Listed below are T cell receptor beta chains from one sample, sequenced in a study of shared T cell receptors in the human thymus. Sequencing was performed with immunoSEQ multiplex PCR; in TCRdb, only in-frame clones are kept and a portion is missing. Counted here are 700,000 or so clones, roughly 85% occurring once; the ten biggest clones make up more than 0.008%. This same sample was also part of a study on human thymus T cells.

Sequenced: thymocytes. Every receptor here comes from a girl under three years old with a congenital heart defect. Both conserved end residues are trimmed from each CDR3. Each record gives: CDR3 protein, V gene, clone size, J gene. Size is stated for part of the rows, as once, few or many counts, or as a class when the clone is expanded.

AGRSKGAGGVGNQPQH | TRBV28 | - | TRBJ1-5
ASRERGRAGELF | TRBV2 | - | TRBJ2-2
ASSPNLDRNDEQY | TRBV18 | - | TRBJ2-7
ASSPGQPGYT | TRBV6-1 | - | TRBJ1-2
ANGQGNQPQH | TRBV2 | - | TRBJ1-5
ASSYTGRGNTEAF | TRBV6-5 | - | TRBJ1-1
AISLSGLGETQY | TRBV10-3 | once | TRBJ2-5
ATSYARTRLAYEQY | TRBV18 | few | TRBJ2-7
ASSFKGQGAWEQY | TRBV5-4 | few | TRBJ2-7
ASSMGAQTDRGYEQY | TRBV19 | once | -
ASSLTASYGYT | TRBV7-9 | - | TRBJ1-2
ASSLSPAKRGASPQTQY | TRBV7-6 | - | TRBJ2-5
ASRHWDRGRVELF | TRBV27 | - | TRBJ2-2
ASTTTQEDTEAF | TRBV7-8 | few | TRBJ1-1
ASSVGDSGGPVADTQY | TRBV9 | - | TRBJ2-3
ASSVGSSYNSPLH | TRBV9 | - | TRBJ1-6
ASSSYAGTENTEAF | TRBV7-3 | - | TRBJ1-1
ASSPDSFITYEQY | TRBV18 | - | TRBJ2-7
ASSMDRVGTEAF | TRBV5-1 | - | TRBJ1-1
ASSFDGEIDSAYT | TRBV12-1 | - | TRBJ1-2
ATSRPPQGFGTEAF | TRBV15 | - | TRBJ1-1
ASSQGYMNTEAF | TRBV4-1 | few | TRBJ1-1
SVELQHYGYT | TRBV29-1 | - | TRBJ1-2